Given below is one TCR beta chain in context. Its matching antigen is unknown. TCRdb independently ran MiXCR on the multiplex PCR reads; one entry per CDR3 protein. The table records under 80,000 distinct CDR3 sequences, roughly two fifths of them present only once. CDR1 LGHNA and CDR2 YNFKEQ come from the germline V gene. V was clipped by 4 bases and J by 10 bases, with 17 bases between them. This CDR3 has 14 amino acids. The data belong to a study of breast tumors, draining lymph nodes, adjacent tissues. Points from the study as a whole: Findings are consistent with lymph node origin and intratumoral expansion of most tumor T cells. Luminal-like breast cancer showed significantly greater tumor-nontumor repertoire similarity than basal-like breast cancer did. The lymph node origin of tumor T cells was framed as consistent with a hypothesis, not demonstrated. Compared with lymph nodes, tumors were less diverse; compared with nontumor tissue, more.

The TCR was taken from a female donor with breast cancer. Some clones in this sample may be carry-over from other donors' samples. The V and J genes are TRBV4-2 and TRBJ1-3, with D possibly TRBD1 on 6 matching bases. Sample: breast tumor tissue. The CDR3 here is CASSLEGEGETIYF. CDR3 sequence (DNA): TGTGCCAGCAGCCTCGAGGGGGAAGGAGAGACCATATATTTT.